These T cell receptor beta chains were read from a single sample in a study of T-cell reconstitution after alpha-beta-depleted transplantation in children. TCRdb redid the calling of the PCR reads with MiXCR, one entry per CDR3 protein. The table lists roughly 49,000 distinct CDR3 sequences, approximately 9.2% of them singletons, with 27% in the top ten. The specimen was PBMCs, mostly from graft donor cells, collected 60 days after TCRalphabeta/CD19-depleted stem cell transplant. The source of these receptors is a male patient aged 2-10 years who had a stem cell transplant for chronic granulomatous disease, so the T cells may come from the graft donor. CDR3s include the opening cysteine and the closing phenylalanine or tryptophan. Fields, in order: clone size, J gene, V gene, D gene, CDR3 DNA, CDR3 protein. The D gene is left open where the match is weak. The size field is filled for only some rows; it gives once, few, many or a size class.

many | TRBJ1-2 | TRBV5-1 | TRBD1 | TGCGCCAGCAGCTTGAAGGACAGGTCGCTCTATGGCTACACCTTC | CASSLKDRSLYGYTF
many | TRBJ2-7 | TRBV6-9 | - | TGTGCCAGCAGACCGCGCAGGGCCTACGAGCAGTACTTC | CASRPRRAYEQYF
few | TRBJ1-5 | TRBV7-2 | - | TGTGCCAGCAGCCCCCGGGGGTCATATAGCAATCAGCCCCAGCATTTT | CASSPRGSYSNQPQHF
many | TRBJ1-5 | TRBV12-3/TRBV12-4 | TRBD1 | TGTGCCAGCAGTAACAGAGGACAGGGGCCTAATCAGCCCCAGCATTTT | CASSNRGQGPNQPQHF
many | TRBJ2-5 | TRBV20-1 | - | TGCAGTGCTAGAGAGAGCAGTGTTATAGAGACCCAGTACTTC | CSARESSVIETQYF
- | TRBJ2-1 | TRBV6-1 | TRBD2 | TGTGCCAGCAGCGTTAGCGGGAGCTCCTACAATGAGCAGTTCTTC | CASSVSGSSYNEQFF
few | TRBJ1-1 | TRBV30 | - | TGTGCCTGGAGTCGAACCTTTAACACTGAAGCTTTCTTT | CAWSRTFNTEAFF
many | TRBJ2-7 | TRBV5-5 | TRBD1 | TGTGCCAGCAGCAGGACAGGGGTTGCCTACGAGCAGTACTTC | CASSRTGVAYEQYF
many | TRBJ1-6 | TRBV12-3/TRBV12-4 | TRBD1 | TGTGCCAGCCGACAGGGGATGGGGTCACCCCTCCACTTT | CASRQGMGSPLHF
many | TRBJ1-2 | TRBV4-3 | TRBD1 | TGCGCCAGCAGCCAACAAACTTACCCACAGGGGCGAAGGTATGGCTACACCTTC | CASSQQTYPQGRRYGYTF
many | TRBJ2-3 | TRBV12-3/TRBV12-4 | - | TGTGCCAGCAGTTTCACTAGTACGCAGTATTTT | CASSFTSTQYF
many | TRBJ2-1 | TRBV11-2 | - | TGTGCCAGCAGCTTTGGCGTGGTAGCTCGCGATGAGCAGTTCTTC | CASSFGVVARDEQFF
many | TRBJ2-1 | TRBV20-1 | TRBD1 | TGCAGTGCTAGATTGAACAGGGGGCTAAGGGATGAGCAGCTCTTC | CSARLNRGLRDEQLF
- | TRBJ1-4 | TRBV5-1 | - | TGCGCCAGCAGCTTGGAGGGGATTAATGAAAAACTGTTTTTT | CASSLEGINEKLFF
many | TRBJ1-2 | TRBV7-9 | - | TGTGCCAGCAGCTTAGGGTCAGGGCATGGCTACACCTTC | CASSLGSGHGYTF
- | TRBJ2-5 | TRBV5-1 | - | TGCGCCAGCAGCTTGAGAGGCGGGGAGACCCAGTACTTC | CASSLRGGETQYF
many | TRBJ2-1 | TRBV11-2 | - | TGTGCCAGCAGCTTAGCCGTTCGCCTCGAGCAGTTCTTC | CASSLAVRLEQFF
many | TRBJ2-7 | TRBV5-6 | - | TGTGCCAGCAGCTTGGTTAGGAGGACGGGAGAGGCCCACGAGCAGTACTTC | CASSLVRRTGEAHEQYF
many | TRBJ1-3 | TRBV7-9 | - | TGTGCCAGCAGCTTGGGGGGAAACACCATATATTTT | CASSLGGNTIYF
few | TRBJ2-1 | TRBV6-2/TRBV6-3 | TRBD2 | TGTGCCAGCAGTCCTACCCCGGGACGGGAGGGGTACAATGAGCAGTTCTTC | CASSPTPGREGYNEQFF
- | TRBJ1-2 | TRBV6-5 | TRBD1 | TGTGCCAGCGGTCTACCCGGACAGGGCGGTGGTGGCTACACCTTC | CASGLPGQGGGGYTF
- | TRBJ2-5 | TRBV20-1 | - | TGCAGTGCCGCCTATCGAGAGACCCAGTACTTC | CSAAYRETQYF
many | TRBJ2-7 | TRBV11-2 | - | TGTGCCAGCAGCTTGAACCCGAGGTTAAGCGGCTACGAGCAGTACTTC | CASSLNPRLSGYEQYF
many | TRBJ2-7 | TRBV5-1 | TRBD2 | TGCGCCAGCAGCCCGGGGGGTAGGCAGTACTTC | CASSPGGRQYF
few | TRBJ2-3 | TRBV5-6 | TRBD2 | TGTGCCAGCAGCTTGGTGCTAGCGGGAGTGAGCACAGATACGCAGTATTTT | CASSLVLAGVSTDTQYF
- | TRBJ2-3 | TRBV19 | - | TGTGCCAGTAGTATGGCTAGCACAGATACGCAGTATTTT | CASSMASTDTQYF
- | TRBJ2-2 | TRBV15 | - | TGTGCCACCAGCAGAGCCGTGAGTCCGAACACCGGGGAGCTGTTTTTT | CATSRAVSPNTGELFF
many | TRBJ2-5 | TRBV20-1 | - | TGCAGTGCTAGCTATCCGGAGACCCAGTACTTC | CSASYPETQYF
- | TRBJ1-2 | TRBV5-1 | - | TGCGCCAGCAGCTTAGACAGCCGTTCCGCCTTC | CASSLDSRSAF
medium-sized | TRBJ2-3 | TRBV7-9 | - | TGTGCCAGCAGCCCCGAATCGATGACAGATACGCAGTATTTT | CASSPESMTDTQYF
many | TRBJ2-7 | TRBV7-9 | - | TGTGCCAGCAGCTTTGGGAGTAACTACGAGCAGTACTTC | CASSFGSNYEQYF
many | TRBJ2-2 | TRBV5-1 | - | TGCGCCAGCAGCTTGGGGAGGGACACCGGGGAGCTGTTTTTT | CASSLGRDTGELFF
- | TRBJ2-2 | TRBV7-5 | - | - | CISVSEAQTGGLAGANTGELFF
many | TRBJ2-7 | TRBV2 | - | TGTGCCAGCAGTGAAATCCGGGCCTACGAGCAGTACTTC | CASSEIRAYEQYF
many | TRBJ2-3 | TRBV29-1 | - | TGCAGCGTTGATATTCGGGGAGGAGCAGATACGCAGTATTTT | CSVDIRGGADTQYF
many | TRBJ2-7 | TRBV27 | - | TGTGCCAGCAGTTGGGGCAGGGACTACGAGCAGTACTTC | CASSWGRDYEQYF
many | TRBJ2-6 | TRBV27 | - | TGTGCCAGCAGCCACTCTGGGGCCAACGTCCTGACTTTC | CASSHSGANVLTF
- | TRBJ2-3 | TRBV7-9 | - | TGTGCCAGCAGCACGAACCTCGGGGGGCGGGAAGATACGCAGTATTTT | CASSTNLGGREDTQYF
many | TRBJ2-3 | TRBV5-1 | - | TGCGCCAGCAGCTTGGACGACACAGATACGCAGTATTTT | CASSLDDTDTQYF
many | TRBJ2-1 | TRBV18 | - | TGTGCCAGCTCACGCCTCCACGGTACAGGCTCTAATGAGCAGTTCTTC | CASSRLHGTGSNEQFF
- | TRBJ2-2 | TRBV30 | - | TGTGCCTGGAGTGGTCGGCGGGACGGCCCCGGGGAGCTGTTTTTT | CAWSGRRDGPGELFF
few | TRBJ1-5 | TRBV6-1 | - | TGTGCCAGCAGTGAAGTCGCAGCCACCAATCAGCCCCAGCATTTT | CASSEVAATNQPQHF
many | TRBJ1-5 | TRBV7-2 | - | TGTGCCAGCAGCGGGGGTCGGCGCAATCAGCCCCAGCATTTT | CASSGGRRNQPQHF
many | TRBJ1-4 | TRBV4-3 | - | TGCGCCAGCAGCCATAGTTGGAATAATGAAAAACTGTTTTTT | CASSHSWNNEKLFF
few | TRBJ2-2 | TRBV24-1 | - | TGTGCCACCAGGGACCTGGAAGCCGGGGAGCTGTTTTTT | CATRDLEAGELFF
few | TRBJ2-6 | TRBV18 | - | TGTGCCAGCTCACCACCTAGCTCTGGGGCCAACGTCCTGACTTTC | CASSPPSSGANVLTF